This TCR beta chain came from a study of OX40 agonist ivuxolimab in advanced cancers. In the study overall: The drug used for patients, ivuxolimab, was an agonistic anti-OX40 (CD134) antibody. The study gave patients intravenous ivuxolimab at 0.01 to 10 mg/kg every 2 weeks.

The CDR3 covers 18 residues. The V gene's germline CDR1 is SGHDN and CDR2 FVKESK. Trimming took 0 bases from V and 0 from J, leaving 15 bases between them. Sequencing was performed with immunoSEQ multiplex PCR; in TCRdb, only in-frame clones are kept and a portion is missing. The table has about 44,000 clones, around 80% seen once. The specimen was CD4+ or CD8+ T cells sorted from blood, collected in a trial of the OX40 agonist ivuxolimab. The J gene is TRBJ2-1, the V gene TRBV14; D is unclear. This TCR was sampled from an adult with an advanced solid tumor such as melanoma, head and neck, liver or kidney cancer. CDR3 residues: CASSQDRVFSSSYNEQFF. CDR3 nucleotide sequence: TGTGCCAGCAGCCAAGACCGCGTTTTTTCGAGCTCCTACAATGAGCAGTTCTTC.